Here is one T cell receptor (beta chain) with its context. The antigen is not known. The method was immunoSEQ multiplex PCR; TCRdb's version includes in-frame clones alone and lacks a portion of them. The sample contains around 30,000 clones, 90% of which appear only once. Systemic immunosuppression or autoimmune disease history was grounds to exclude patients. This entry belongs to a study of OX40 agonist ivuxolimab in advanced cancers. Study-level information: The dose of intravenous ivuxolimab that patients received every 2 weeks ranged from 0.01 to 10 mg/kg. Whole-study findings and limits: In general, CD8+ T cells held more expanded clones than CD4+ did, on average. Normalized expansion of T-cell clones was also low for some nonresponders.

The length of the CDR3 is 13 residues. Germline loops: CDR1 LNHDA, CDR2 SQIVND (reference sequence). The V and J ends lost 10 bases and 0 bases respectively, with 12 bases between them. The sample consisted of CD4+ or CD8+ T cells sorted from blood, taken in a trial of the OX40 agonist ivuxolimab. The chain is built from TRBV19 and TRBJ1-1; D not resolved. This TCR was sampled from an adult with an advanced solid tumor such as melanoma, head and neck, liver or kidney cancer. The CDR3 spells CATGVDMNTEAFF. The CDR3 nucleotides read TGTGCCACCGGGGTAGACATGAACACTGAAGCTTTCTTT. Full variable domain (outside the CDR3, taken from reference TRBV19 and TRBJ1-1): DGGITQSPKYLFRKEGQNVTLSCEQNLNHDAMYWYRQDPGQGLRLIYYSQIVNDFQKGDIAEGYSVSREKKESFPLTVTSAQKNPTAFYLCATGVDMNTEAFFGQGTRLTVV.